This T cell receptor beta chain was recorded in a study of cytomegalovirus exposure and HLA in healthy donors. At the level of the study: Among roughly 180 million T cells, an earlier analysis found 117 million unique TCR beta sequences.

Study-level points and caveats: Later on, a genetic analysis was performed. It linked a missense variant in DCLRE1C with V- and J-gene trimming of TCR beta.

Germline V CDR1 and CDR2: MNHEY, SVGAGI. The CDR3 totals 12 residues. Trimming removed 0 bases from V and 12 bases from J, with 11 bases in between. PCR primers comprised 60 Vbeta and 13 Jbeta primers. Sequenced by immunoSEQ multiplex PCR; TCRdb stores in-frame clones only, minus some. The sample gives some 150,000 clones, around 79% of which show up once; under 4% is in the top ten. This clone has just one count. Antigen: not known. The sample consisted of PBMCs. The TCR comes from a human donor in good health. This chain links TRBV6-5 with TRBJ1-1; tentatively, D is TRBD1 (5 bases). Here the CDR3 DNA reads TGTGCCAGCAGTTACTCCACGGGGGTGACTTTCTTT. Its protein product is CASSYSTGVTFF.